This T cell receptor (beta chain) was sequenced for a study of blood T cell repertoires in COVID-19. Study background: COVID-19 samples, acute and convalescent, were from the United States, Italy and Spain.

The V and J ends lost 0 bases and 8 bases respectively, with 10 bases between them. Per the germline V gene, CDR1 is SGHTA and CDR2 is FQGNSA. The CDR3 totals 14 residues. Original analysis: Using reference gene primer amplification, nucleated cell counts were estimated. Profiling relied on immunoSEQ multiplex PCR, and the TCRdb table lists in-frame clones only, not all of them. That table is the source of V, J and clone size, and D and trimming were worked out from the DNA. The sample yields about 190,000 clones, approximately 85% seen once. This clone was recorded once. Patients from Seattle were sampled longitudinally, starting during active infection.

This clonotype was obtained from a man at least 80 years old with COVID-19, enrolled during active disease. The chain joins TRBV7-2 to TRBJ1-4; D gene ambiguous. Sequenced sample: peripheral blood. The CDR3 nucleotides read TGTGCCAGCAGCTTAGCCGGGGTTCGAGAAAAACTGTTTTTT. Translating it yields CASSLAGVREKLFF. Together with reference TRBV7-2 and TRBJ1-4, the CDR3 gives the full variable domain: GAGVSQSPSNKVTEKGKDVELRCDPISGHTALYWYRQSLGQGLEFLIYFQGNSAPDKSGLPSDRFSAERTGGSVSTLTIQRTQQEDSAVYLCASSLAGVREKLFFGSGTQLSVL.